Each of the 12 T cell receptor beta chains below was sequenced from the same sample in a study of T cell changes during pregnancy in multiple sclerosis. TCRdb keeps only in-frame clones here, not all; method: immunoSEQ multiplex PCR. The sample holds some 94,000 clones, 92% seen once. This specimen was peripheral blood, taken in the first trimester of pregnancy. These receptors originate from a female donor with multiple sclerosis, enrolled in a pregnancy study.

The V and J genes are TRBV19 and TRBJ2-1; D may be TRBD1 (6 bases). The CDR3 loop spans 13 amino acids. Trimming left V 9 bases short and J 3 bases short, with 12 bases between. The germline V gene encodes CDR1 LNHDA and CDR2 SQIVND (reference sequence). The CDR3 loop reads CASNQGNYNEQFF. The CDR3 nucleotides are TGTGCCAGCAATCAGGGGAACTACAATGAGCAGTTCTTC.

The chain combines TRBV5-1 with TRBJ2-6, with TRBD2 matching over 10 bases. The CDR3 loop spans 19 amino acids. V lost 0 bases to trimming and J lost 0 bases; unmatched junction nucleotides: 6. Germline-derived CDR1 and CDR2 are SGHRS and YFSETQ. The CDR3 loop reads CASSLVPSGSLSGANVLTF. The CDR3 DNA reads as TGCGCCAGCAGCTTGGTTCCTAGCGGGAGTCTCTCTGGGGCCAACGTCCTGACTTTC.

The chain combines TRBV28 with TRBJ1-3, with a possible D match to TRBD1 (6 bases). Trimming stripped 2 bases from V and 4 bases from J, with 15 bases between. This CDR3 comprises 16 residues. The V gene's germline CDR1 is MDHEN and CDR2 SYDVKM. The CDR3 loop reads CASSLTGIGVGNTIYF. For the CDR3, the DNA is TGTGCCAGCAGTTTAACAGGGATAGGCGTGGGAAACACCATATATTTT.

The V gene is TRBV4-2, the J gene TRBJ2-3; TRBD2 agrees at 12 bases. J was trimmed by 0 bases and V by 3 bases; bases with no gene match: 10. From germline, CDR1 is LGHNA and CDR2 YNFKEQ. This CDR3 is 19 amino acids long. The CDR3 DNA sequence: TGTGCCAGCAGCCAGGCTCTAGCGGGAGGGTTTACTAGCACAGATACGCAGTATTTT. It codes for CASSQALAGGFTSTDTQYF.

The V call is TRBV6-6, the J call TRBJ2-1; 11 nucleotides agree with TRBD1. Germline V gives CDR1 MNHNY, CDR2 SVGAGI (reference sequence). There are 16 residues in the CDR3. The ends lost 2 bases at V and 7 bases at J; junction bases unmatched: 7. In nucleotides, the CDR3 is TGTGCCAGCAGTTACGGCGGACAGGGGGCGAGAAATGAGCAGTTCTTC. Translated, it gives CASSYGGQGARNEQFF.

The genes are TRBV19 and TRBJ1-2; D is possibly TRBD1 (6 bases). The germline V gene encodes CDR1 LNHDA and CDR2 SQIVND (reference sequence). CDR3 length: 12 residues. Trimming took 5 bases from V and 8 from J, leaving 12 bases between them. This CDR3 reads CASSQGLEGYTF. The CDR3, as DNA: TGTGCCAGTAGTCAGGGGTTGGAGGGCTACACCTTC.

The chain has TRBV28 and TRBJ1-1; 10 positions match TRBD1. The CDR3 length is 14 residues. With V trimmed by 6 bases and J by 3 bases, 4 bases remained unmatched. From germline, CDR1 is MDHEN and CDR2 SYDVKM. In DNA, the CDR3 is TGTGCCAGCAGCGAGGGACAGGGGTACACTGAAGCTTTCTTT. Its translation: CASSEGQGYTEAFF.

The chain combines TRBV28 with TRBJ1-5; D gene unclear. This CDR3 region has 10 residues. CDR1 and CDR2 (germline): MDHEN, SYDVKM. CDR3 bases: TGTGACTTAACCTCTCAGCCCCAGCATTTT. It yields the protein CDLTSQPQHF.

CDR3 loop: CASSILSGTGGLRVFF. The CDR3 DNA follows: TGTGCCAGCAGCATCTTATCCGGGACAGGGGGCTTAAGGGTGTTTTTT. V gene TRBV28 combines with J gene TRBJ1-4, with 12 bases aligning to TRBD1. Germline loops: CDR1 MDHEN, CDR2 SYDVKM. This CDR3 region has 16 residues. The V and J ends lost 6 bases and 15 bases, in that order; junction bases with no gene match: 17. Drawing the rest from reference TRBV28 and TRBJ1-4, the complete variable domain is DVKVTQSSRYLVKRTGEKVFLECVQDMDHENMFWYRQDPGLGLRLIYFSYDVKMKEKGDIPEGYSVSREKKERFSLILESASTNQTSMYLCASSILSGTGGLRVFFGSGTQLSVL.

V and J are TRBV2 and TRBJ2-7; D uncertain. Trimming took 3 bases from V and 2 from J, leaving 17 bases between them. In germline, CDR1 is SNHLY, CDR2 FYNNEI. The CDR3 runs 16 residues. As DNA, the CDR3 is TGTGCCAGCAGTGACTGGGCGAAGCCTCGAACCTACGAGCAGTACTTC. Protein: CASSDWAKPRTYEQYF.

The V call is TRBV7-2, the J call TRBJ2-7; D is perhaps TRBD2 (6 bases). V was pared by 5 bases and J by 1 base, with 15 bases between. The CDR3 has 15 amino acids. Germline V CDR1 and CDR2: SGHTA, FQGNSA. CDR3 nucleotides: TGTGCCAGCAGCCCAGGCGGGGCCCGATCCTACGAGCAGTACTTC. This codes for CASSPGGARSYEQYF.

V usage is TRBV4-1 and J usage is TRBJ2-1; 7 nucleotides agree with TRBD2. Germline CDR1 is MGHRA and CDR2 is YSYEKL. With 0 bases clipped from V and 0 bases from J, the junction kept 8 bases outside the gene matches. This CDR3 is built from 18 residues. The DNA for the CDR3 is TGCGCCAGCAGCCAAGAGGAGGCAGCGGGGAGCTCCTACAATGAGCAGTTCTTC. Its protein is CASSQEEAAGSSYNEQFF.